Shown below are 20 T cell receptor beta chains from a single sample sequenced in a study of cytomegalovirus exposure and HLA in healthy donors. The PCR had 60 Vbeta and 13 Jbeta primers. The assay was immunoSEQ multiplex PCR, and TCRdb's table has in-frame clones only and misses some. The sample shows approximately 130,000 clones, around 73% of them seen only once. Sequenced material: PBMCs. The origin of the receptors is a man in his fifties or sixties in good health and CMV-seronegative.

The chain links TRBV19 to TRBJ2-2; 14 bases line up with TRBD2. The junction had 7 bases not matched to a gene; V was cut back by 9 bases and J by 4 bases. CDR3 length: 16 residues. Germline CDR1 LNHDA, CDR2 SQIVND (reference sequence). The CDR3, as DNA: TGTGCCAGCCGACTAGCGGGAGGGCCGGGCACCGGGGAGCTGTTTTTT. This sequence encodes CASRLAGGPGTGELFF. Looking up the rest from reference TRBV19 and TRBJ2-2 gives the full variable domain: DGGITQSPKYLFRKEGQNVTLSCEQNLNHDAMYWYRQDPGQGLRLIYYSQIVNDFQKGDIAEGYSVSREKKESFPLTVTSAQKNPTAFYLCASRLAGGPGTGELFFGEGSRLTVL.

This CDR3 reads CASSPLWREQTQYF. The DNA of the CDR3 is TGTGCCAGCAGTCCTCTCTGGCGGGAGCAGACCCAGTACTTC. The genes are TRBV7-2 and TRBJ2-5; 7 bases agree with TRBD2. The CDR3 is 14 residues long. Per the germline V gene, CDR1 is SGHTA and CDR2 is FQGNSA. V dropped 6 bases and J dropped 6; count of bases not matched to a gene: 10.

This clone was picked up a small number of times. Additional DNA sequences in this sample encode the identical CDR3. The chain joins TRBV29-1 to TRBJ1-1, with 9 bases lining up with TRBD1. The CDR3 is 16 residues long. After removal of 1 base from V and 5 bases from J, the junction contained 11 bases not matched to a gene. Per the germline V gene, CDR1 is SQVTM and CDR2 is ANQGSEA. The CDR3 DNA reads TGCAGCGTTGAAGCCCACTACAGGGGGCCGGAGACTGAAGCTTTCTTT. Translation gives CSVEAHYRGPETEAFF.

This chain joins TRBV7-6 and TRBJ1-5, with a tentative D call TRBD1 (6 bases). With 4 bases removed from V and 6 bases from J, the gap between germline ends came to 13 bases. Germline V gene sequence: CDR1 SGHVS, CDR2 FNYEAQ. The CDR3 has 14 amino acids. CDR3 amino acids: CASSSYRDGQPQHF. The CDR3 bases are TGTGCCAGCAGCTCATACAGGGACGGTCAGCCCCAGCATTTT.

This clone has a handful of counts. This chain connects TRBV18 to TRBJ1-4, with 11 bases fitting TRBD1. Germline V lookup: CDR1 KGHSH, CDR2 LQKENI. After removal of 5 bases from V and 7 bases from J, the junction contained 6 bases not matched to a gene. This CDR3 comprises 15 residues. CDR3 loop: CASSTGQGAGEKLFF. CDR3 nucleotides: TGTGCCAGCTCAACAGGACAGGGGGCAGGTGAAAAACTGTTTTTT.

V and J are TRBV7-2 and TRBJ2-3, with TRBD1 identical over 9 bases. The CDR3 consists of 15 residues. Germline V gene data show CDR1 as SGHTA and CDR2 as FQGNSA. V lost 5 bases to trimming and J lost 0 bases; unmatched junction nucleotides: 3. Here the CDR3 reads CASSADRGSTDTQYF. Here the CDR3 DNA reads TGTGCCAGCAGCGCGGACAGGGGAAGCACAGATACGCAGTATTTT.

The CDR3 spells CASSFRLAVNQETQYF. The CDR3 DNA sequence: TGTGCCAGCAGTTTCAGACTAGCGGTTAACCAAGAGACCCAGTACTTC. The chain has TRBV27 and TRBJ2-5; 9 bases are a match to TRBD2. This CDR3 is 16 amino acids long. Trimming cost V 3 bases and J 0 bases; bases outside gene matches: 5. Looked up from germline, CDR1 is MNHEY and CDR2 is SMNVEV (reference sequence).

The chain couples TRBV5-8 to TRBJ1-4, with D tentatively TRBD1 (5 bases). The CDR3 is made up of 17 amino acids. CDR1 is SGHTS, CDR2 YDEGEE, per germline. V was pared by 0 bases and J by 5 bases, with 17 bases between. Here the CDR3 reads CASSLAHGGRENEKLFF. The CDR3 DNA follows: TGTGCCAGCAGCTTGGCACACGGGGGACGGGAGAATGAAAAACTGTTTTTT.

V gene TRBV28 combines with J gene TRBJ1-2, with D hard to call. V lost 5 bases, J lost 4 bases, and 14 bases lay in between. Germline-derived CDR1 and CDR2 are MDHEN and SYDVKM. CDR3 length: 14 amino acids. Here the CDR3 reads CASSLNTGGYGYTF. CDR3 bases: TGTGCCAGCAGTCTTAACACGGGAGGCTATGGCTACACCTTC.

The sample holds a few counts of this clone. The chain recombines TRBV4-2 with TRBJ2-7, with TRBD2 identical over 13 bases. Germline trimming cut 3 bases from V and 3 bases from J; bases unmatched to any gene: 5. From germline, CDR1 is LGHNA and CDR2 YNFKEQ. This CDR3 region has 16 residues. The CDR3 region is CASSQGTSGANYEQYF. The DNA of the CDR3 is TGTGCCAGCAGCCAGGGGACTAGCGGGGCTAACTACGAGCAGTACTTC.

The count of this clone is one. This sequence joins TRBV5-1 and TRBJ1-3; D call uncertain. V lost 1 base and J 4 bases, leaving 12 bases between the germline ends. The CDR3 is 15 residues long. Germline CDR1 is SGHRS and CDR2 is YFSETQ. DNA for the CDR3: TGCGCCAGCAGCTTGAGTTCGGGGTGGGGAAACACCATATATTTT. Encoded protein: CASSLSSGWGNTIYF.

CDR3: CATSRDQVSGNTIYF. Written as DNA, the CDR3 is TGTGCCACCAGCAGAGATCAGGTTTCAGGAAACACCATATATTTT. This sequence joins TRBV15 and TRBJ1-3; D call uncertain. The germline V gene has CDR1 LNHNV and CDR2 YYDKDF (reference sequence). This CDR3 has 15 residues. With 0 bases removed from V and 4 bases from J, the gap between germline ends came to 10 bases.

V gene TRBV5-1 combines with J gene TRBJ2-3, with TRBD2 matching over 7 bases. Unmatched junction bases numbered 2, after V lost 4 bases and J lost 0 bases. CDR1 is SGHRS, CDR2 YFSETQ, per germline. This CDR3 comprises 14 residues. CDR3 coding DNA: TGCGCCAGCAGCCCTAGCGGAAGCACAGATACGCAGTATTTT. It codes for CASSPSGSTDTQYF. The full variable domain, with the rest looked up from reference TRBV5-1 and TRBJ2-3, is KAGVTQTPRYLIKTRGQQVTLSCSPISGHRSVSWYQQTPGQGLQFLFEYFSETQRNKGNFPGRFSGRQFSNSRSEMNVSTLELGDSALYLCASSPSGSTDTQYFGPGTRLTVL.

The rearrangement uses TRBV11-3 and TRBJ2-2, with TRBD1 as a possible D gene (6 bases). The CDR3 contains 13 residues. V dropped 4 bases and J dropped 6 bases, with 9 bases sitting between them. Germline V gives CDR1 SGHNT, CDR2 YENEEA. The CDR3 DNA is TGTGCCAGCAGCTCCCAGGGGTCCGGGGAGCTGTTTTTT. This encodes CASSSQGSGELFF.

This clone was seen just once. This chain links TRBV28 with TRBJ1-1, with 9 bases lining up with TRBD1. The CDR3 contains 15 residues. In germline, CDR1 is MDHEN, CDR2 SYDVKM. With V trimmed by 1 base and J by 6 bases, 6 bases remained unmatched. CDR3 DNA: TGTGCCAGCAGTTTATTGAGGACAGGGGCCGCTGAAGCTTTCTTT. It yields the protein CASSLLRTGAAEAFF.

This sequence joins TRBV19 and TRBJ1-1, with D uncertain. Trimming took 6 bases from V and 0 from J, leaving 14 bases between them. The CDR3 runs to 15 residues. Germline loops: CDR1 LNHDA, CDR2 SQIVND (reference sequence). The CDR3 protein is CASSRETNLNTEAFF. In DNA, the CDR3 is TGTGCCAGTAGCCGAGAGACAAATTTGAACACTGAAGCTTTCTTT.

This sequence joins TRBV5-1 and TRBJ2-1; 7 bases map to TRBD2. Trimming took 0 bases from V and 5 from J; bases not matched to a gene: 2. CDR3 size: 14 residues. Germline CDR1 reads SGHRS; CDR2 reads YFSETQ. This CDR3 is CASSLASGNNEQFF. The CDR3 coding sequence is TGCGCCAGCAGCTTGGCAAGCGGGAACAATGAGCAGTTCTTC.

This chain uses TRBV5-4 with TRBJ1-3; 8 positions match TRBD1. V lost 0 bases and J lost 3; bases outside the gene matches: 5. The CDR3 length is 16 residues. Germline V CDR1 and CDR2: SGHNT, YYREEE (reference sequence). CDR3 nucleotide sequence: TGTGCCAGCAGCTTGGCATCAGGGGGCGTTGGAAACACCATATATTTT. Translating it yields CASSLASGGVGNTIYF.

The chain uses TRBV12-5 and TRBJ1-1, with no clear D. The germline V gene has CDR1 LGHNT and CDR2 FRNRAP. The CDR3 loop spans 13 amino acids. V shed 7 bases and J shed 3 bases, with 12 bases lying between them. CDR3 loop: CASATTGYTEAFF. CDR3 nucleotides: TGTGCTAGTGCCACCACGGGGTACACTGAAGCTTTCTTT.

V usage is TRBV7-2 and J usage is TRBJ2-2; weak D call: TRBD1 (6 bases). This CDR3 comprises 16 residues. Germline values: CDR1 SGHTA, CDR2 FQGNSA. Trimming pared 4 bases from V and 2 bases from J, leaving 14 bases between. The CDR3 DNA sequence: TGTGCCAGCAGCTCCCTCGGACAGACTAACACCGGGGAGCTGTTTTTT. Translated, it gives CASSSLGQTNTGELFF. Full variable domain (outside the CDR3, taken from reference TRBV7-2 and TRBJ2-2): GAGVSQSPSNKVTEKGKDVELRCDPISGHTALYWYRQSLGQGLEFLIYFQGNSAPDKSGLPSDRFSAERTGGSVSTLTIQRTQQEDSAVYLCASSSLGQTNTGELFFGEGSRLTVL.